This TCR beta chain was identified in a study of blood T cell repertoires in COVID-19. The CDR3 covers 16 residues. V was pared by 0 bases and J by 5 bases, with 6 bases of the junction left unmatched. Germline V gene data show CDR1 as MNHEY and CDR2 as SVGAGI. Per the original methods: Reference gene primer amplification yielded estimated nucleated cell counts. The method was immunoSEQ multiplex PCR; TCRdb's version includes in-frame clones alone and lacks a portion of them. The DNA gave D and trimming, while V, J and clone size come from that table. The sample records roughly 100,000 clones, around 80% being singletons.

Sequencing used peripheral blood. This rearrangement joins TRBV6-5 to TRBJ1-5; TRBD1 aligns across 8 bases. The sequence was obtained from a woman of 80 years or more with acute or convalescent COVID-19. CDR3 amino acids: CASSYSVQGAHQPQHF. The CDR3 region has the DNA TGTGCCAGCAGTTACTCGGTCCAGGGGGCACATCAGCCCCAGCATTTT.